These T cell receptor beta chains were read from a single sample in a study of T-cell reconstitution after alpha-beta-depleted transplantation in children. One entry per CDR3 protein, called by TCRdb with MiXCR from the PCR reads. The repertoire consists of 250,000 to 350,000 distinct CDR3 sequences, with 9.9% occurring once and the leading ten covering roughly a tenth. The sequencing used PBMCs from the stem cell graft donor, collected from the stem cell graft. The receptors shown here come from a human donor who donated a stem cell graft to a child with SCID. Both conserved end residues are part of each CDR3. Each record gives: clone size, V gene, D gene, J gene, CDR3 DNA, CDR3 protein. A D gene is named only where the DNA matches it firmly. Rows give clone size only sometimes, using once, few, many, or a class for an expanded clone.

>few|TRBV7-9|TRBD1|TRBJ1-1
TGTGCCAGCAGCTCCGAAGACAGGGCCCTGGAAGCTTTCTTT
CASSSEDRALEAFF
>many|TRBV12-5|NA|TRBJ2-1
TGTGCTAGTGGTTTGCCCCTCCATCCACAGTTCTTC
CASGLPLHPQFF
>few|TRBV2|NA|TRBJ2-2
TGTGCCAGCAGTGATTGGGGCGGGGAGCTGTTTTTT
CASSDWGGELFF
>NA|TRBV5-6|TRBD1|TRBJ1-1
TGTGCCAGCAGCGGTGGGGACAGACCTGACACTGAAGCTTTCTTT
CASSGGDRPDTEAFF
>few|TRBV12-3/TRBV12-4|TRBD2|TRBJ2-5
TGTGCCAGCAGACTAGCGGGGGCACAAGAGACCCAGTACTTC
CASRLAGAQETQYF
>NA|TRBV7-6|NA|TRBJ1-5
TGTGCCAGCAGCTTAGAAGCCGATCAGCCCCAGCATTTT
CASSLEADQPQHF
>NA|TRBV7-9|NA|TRBJ2-3
TGTGCCAGCAGCCCTAATCTTCCAGATACGCAGTATTTT
CASSPNLPDTQYF
>few|TRBV7-6|NA|TRBJ1-1
TGTGCCAGCAGCTTTAATATGGCCGGGACGCAAAAAAAGACTGAAGCTTTCTTT
CASSFNMAGTQKKTEAFF
>few|TRBV20-1|TRBD2|TRBJ2-7
TGCAGTGCTAGAAAAGGAGCGGGGGGGTACGAGCAGTACTTC
CSARKGAGGYEQYF
>few|TRBV20-1|TRBD1|TRBJ2-1
TGCAGTGCTACCCTCGTGACAGGGGGAAATGAGCAGTTCTTC
CSATLVTGGNEQFF
>many|TRBV7-9|NA|TRBJ2-1
TGTGCCAGCAGCTTAGAACAGGTGACCTGGGATGAGCAGTTCTTC
CASSLEQVTWDEQFF
>NA|TRBV20-1|TRBD1|TRBJ2-5
TGCAGTGCTAGAGATCGACAGGGGATGGTTCAAGAGACCCAGTACTTC
CSARDRQGMVQETQYF
>many|TRBV12-3/TRBV12-4|NA|TRBJ2-3
TGTGCCAGCAGTTTAGGCGATCGCGGAGGTCGGAACACAGATACGCAGTATTTT
CASSLGDRGGRNTDTQYF
>few|TRBV19|TRBD1|TRBJ2-3
TGTGCCAGCAGACAGGGGGTAAGCACAGATACGCAGTATTTT
CASRQGVSTDTQYF
>few|TRBV7-8|TRBD1|TRBJ2-5
TGTGCCAGCAGCTATCGGACAGGGATGGGAGAGACCCAGTACTTC
CASSYRTGMGETQYF
>many|TRBV7-9|NA|TRBJ2-2
TGTGCCAGCAGCGAGCAAGAGCTCTACACCGGGGAGCTGTTTTTT
CASSEQELYTGELFF
>many|TRBV5-1|NA|TRBJ2-5
TGCGCCAGCAGCTTGGCCTTTTCGGAGACCCAGTACTTC
CASSLAFSETQYF
>many|TRBV10-2|NA|TRBJ2-3
TGCGCCAGCAGCTCACAGACGGTACAGAATACGCAGTATTTT
CASSSQTVQNTQYF
>many|TRBV5-1|NA|TRBJ1-4
TGCGCCAGCAGCAAGAACGGGGCAGATAATGAAAAACTGTTTTTT
CASSKNGADNEKLFF
>few|TRBV29-1|NA|TRBJ2-7
TGCAGCGTTGGTGTGTCAGGGGAGTACGAGCAGTACTTC
CSVGVSGEYEQYF
>NA|TRBV5-1|NA|TRBJ1-1
TGCGCCAGCAGCTTGAGACAGAAGAACACTGAAGCTTTCTTT
CASSLRQKNTEAFF
>few|TRBV20-1|NA|TRBJ2-3
TGCAGTGCCAGAAGTCGGCCCCGGGAGTGGACGCAGTATTTT
CSARSRPREWTQYF
>few|TRBV20-1|NA|TRBJ2-4
TGCAGTGCTAGAGATCGACAAATTCTAGCCAAAAACATTCAGTACTTC
CSARDRQILAKNIQYF
>NA|TRBV2|NA|TRBJ1-6
TGTGCCAGCAGTGAAGACAGGCCGGGCTCCTATAATTCACCCCTCCACTTT
CASSEDRPGSYNSPLHF
>few|TRBV5-5|TRBD1|TRBJ1-5
TGTGCCAGCAGCTTCGACAGGGTGAGGCAGCCCCAGCATTTT
CASSFDRVRQPQHF
>few|TRBV6-2/TRBV6-3|NA|TRBJ2-1
TGTGCCAGCAGTCTTGTACCGGCCGGGACAAGGGATGACAATGAGCAGTTCTTC
CASSLVPAGTRDDNEQFF
>few|TRBV7-9|NA|TRBJ1-1
TGTGCCAGCAGCTTCATCGGCGGAGAACTGACTGAAGCTTTCTTT
CASSFIGGELTEAFF
>many|TRBV29-1|TRBD2|TRBJ2-1
TGCAGCGTGGAGACTTTAGCGGGGAGTTACAATGAGCAGTTCTTC
CSVETLAGSYNEQFF
>NA|TRBV6-1|NA|TRBJ2-1
TGTGCCAGCAGTGCGGGGATCTACAATGAGCAGTTCTTC
CASSAGIYNEQFF
>few|TRBV20-1|NA|TRBJ2-1
TGCAGTGCTAGAGTGAGGGGGAAGACCTACAATGAGCAGTTCTTC
CSARVRGKTYNEQFF
>few|TRBV16|NA|TRBJ2-4
TGTGCCAGCAGCCATAGCGGCGAGCTAGCCAAAAACATTCAGTACTTC
CASSHSGELAKNIQYF
>NA|TRBV5-6|TRBD1|TRBJ2-7
TGTGCCAGCAGCCCCCTACAGGGGGGATTATCCTACGAGCAGTACTTC
CASSPLQGGLSYEQYF
>few|TRBV20-1|NA|TRBJ1-1
TGCAGTGCTAGAGAAAGGGCGGGCCCTGTCACTGAAGCTTTCTTT
CSARERAGPVTEAFF
>NA|TRBV11-2|NA|TRBJ1-2
TGTGCCAGCAGCCACCCACGGGCGGTCGATGGCTACACCTTC
CASSHPRAVDGYTF
>few|TRBV19|NA|TRBJ2-1
TGTGCCAGTAGTATTACTAGCTCCTACAATGAGCAGTTCTTC
CASSITSSYNEQFF
>NA|TRBV7-2|NA|TRBJ2-6
TGTGCCAGCAGCTCCAGGGTTGGGGCCAACGTCCTGACTTTC
CASSSRVGANVLTF
>NA|TRBV20-1|TRBD2|TRBJ2-7
TGCAGCGGGGTGCGGGGGGCTTACGAGCAGTACTTC
CSGVRGAYEQYF
>NA|TRBV7-6|NA|TRBJ2-7
TGTGCCAGCAGCCCCAGGGGGGGGTCCTACGAGCAGTACTTC
CASSPRGGSYEQYF
>few|TRBV11-1|TRBD1|TRBJ2-7
TGTGCCAGCAGCTTACGCAGGGGGTTTTACGAGCAGTACTTC
CASSLRRGFYEQYF
>NA|TRBV4-1|NA|TRBJ2-7
TGCGCCAGCAGCCTGGGAGGCCTAAGGGGAGACGAGCAGTACTTC
CASSLGGLRGDEQYF
>NA|TRBV18|NA|TRBJ2-3
TGTGCCAGCTCACCACGAGGAGCGGTGGGTCCCACAGATACGCAGTATTTT
CASSPRGAVGPTDTQYF
>NA|TRBV12-3/TRBV12-4|TRBD1|TRBJ2-2
TGTGCCAGCAGTCATCCCCCAGGCGACAGGGGCCCTAGAACCGGGGAGCTGTTTTTT
CASSHPPGDRGPRTGELFF
>NA|TRBV5-5|NA|TRBJ2-7
TGTGCCAGCAGCTTGGGCACCGGGTTCGGGGGTGAGCAGTACTTC
CASSLGTGFGGEQYF
>NA|TRBV13|TRBD1|TRBJ1-1
TGTGCCAGCAGCTTATGGGCAGGGGGCCCTGAAGCTTTCTTT
CASSLWAGGPEAFF
>NA|TRBV5-1|TRBD1|TRBJ2-5
TGCGCCAGCAGCTTGTCCGGGACAGGGAAAGAGACCCAGTACTTC
CASSLSGTGKETQYF
>NA|TRBV3-1|TRBD1|TRBJ1-6
TGTGCCAGCAGCCGGACAGGGAATAAGAATTCACCCCTCCACTTT
CASSRTGNKNSPLHF
>few|TRBV2|NA|TRBJ1-1
TGTGCCAGCAGCCGGGACCCTAAAGGCGCTGAAGCTTTCTTT
CASSRDPKGAEAFF
>few|TRBV5-1|NA|TRBJ2-7
TGCGCCAGCAGCCCCAACTTGAACGAGCAGTACTTC
CASSPNLNEQYF
>few|TRBV5-1|NA|TRBJ2-6
TGCGCCAGCAGCATGCGAACAGGTCTCTCGTCCGGGGCCAACGTCCTGACTTTC
CASSMRTGLSSGANVLTF
>NA|TRBV7-8|TRBD1|TRBJ2-2
TGTGCCAGCAGCTCGGACAGGCTTAACACCGGGGAGCTGTTTTTT
CASSSDRLNTGELFF
>few|TRBV10-3|TRBD1|TRBJ2-5
TGTGCCATCAGCTCGGGACAGGGCCAAGAGACCCAGTACTTC
CAISSGQGQETQYF
>few|TRBV5-1|NA|TRBJ1-3
TGCGCCAGCAGCGAGGCCTGGGGCTCTGGAAACACCATATATTTT
CASSEAWGSGNTIYF
>many|TRBV27|TRBD2|TRBJ2-7
TGTGCCAGCAGTTTCACTAGCGGGGGTTACGAGCAGTACTTC
CASSFTSGGYEQYF